This paragraph reports one T cell receptor beta chain. What it recognizes is unknown. This record belongs to a study of response to subunit inactivated influenza vaccine. Study results and limitations: The authors proposed limited new T cell recruitment per seasonal influenza vaccination.

V shed 2 bases and J 8 bases; nucleotides not matched to a gene: 4. The CDR3 extends over 16 amino acids. Germline CDR1 and CDR2: MDHEN and SYDVKM. TCRdb reprocessed the RT-PCR reads via MiXCR and lists one record per CDR3 protein. The table includes approximately 530,000 distinct CDR3 sequences, around 7.7% detected once. V and J are TRBV28 and TRBJ2-1; 15 bases align to TRBD2. The sequence was obtained from a man between 50 and 75 years old who received an inactivated influenza vaccine. The sample in question was PBMCs from blood, obtained less than 30 months after vaccination. CDR3 protein: CASSLDGLAGGHEQFF. In DNA, the CDR3 is TGTGCCAGCAGTTTAGATGGACTAGCGGGAGGGCATGAGCAGTTCTTC.